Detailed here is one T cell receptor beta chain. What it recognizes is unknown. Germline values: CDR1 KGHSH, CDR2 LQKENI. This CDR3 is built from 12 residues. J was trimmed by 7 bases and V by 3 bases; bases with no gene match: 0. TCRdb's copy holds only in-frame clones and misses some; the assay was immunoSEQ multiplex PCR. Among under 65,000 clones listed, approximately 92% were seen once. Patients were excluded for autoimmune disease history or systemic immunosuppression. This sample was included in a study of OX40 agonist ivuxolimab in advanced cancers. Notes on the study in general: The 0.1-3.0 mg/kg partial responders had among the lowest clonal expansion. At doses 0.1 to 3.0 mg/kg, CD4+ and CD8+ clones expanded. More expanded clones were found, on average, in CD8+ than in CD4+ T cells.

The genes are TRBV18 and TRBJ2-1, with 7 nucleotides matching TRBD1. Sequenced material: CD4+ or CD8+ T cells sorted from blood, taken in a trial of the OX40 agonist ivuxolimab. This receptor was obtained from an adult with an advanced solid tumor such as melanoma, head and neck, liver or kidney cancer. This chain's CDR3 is CASSPTGNEQFF. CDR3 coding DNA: TGTGCCAGCTCACCGACAGGGAATGAGCAGTTCTTC. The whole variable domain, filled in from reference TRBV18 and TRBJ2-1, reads NAGVMQNPRHLVRRRGQEARLRCSPMKGHSHVYWYRQLPEEGLKFMVYLQKENIIDESGMPKERFSAEFPKEGPSILRIQQVVRGDSAAYFCASSPTGNEQFFGPGTRLTVL.